This TCR beta chain derives from a study of T-cell reconstitution after alpha-beta-depleted transplantation in children. Study findings and constraints: Reportedly, only several hundred clones from non-depleted graft cells drove alpha-beta T-cell counts at about two months. The main origin of T-cell counts and diversity one year after transplant was newly produced T cells.

Molecular barcoding with unique molecular identifiers was used for the TCRbeta library. TCRdb reanalysed the PCR reads using MiXCR and keeps one entry per CDR3 protein. In the table there are about 290,000 distinct CDR3 sequences, roughly 7.8% of which are singletons. Per germline, CDR1 LGHNA and CDR2 YNFKEQ. The junction had 8 bases not matched to a gene; V was cut back by 1 base and J by 6 bases. The CDR3 has 16 residues. There are many counts of this clonotype. The antigen is unknown. Sequenced material: peripheral blood, taken 360 days after TCRalphabeta/CD19-depleted stem cell transplant. V gene TRBV4-2 combines with J gene TRBJ2-1; TRBD2 agrees at 8 bases. This sequence was found in a female patient between 2 and 15 years old who had a stem cell transplant for Fanconi anemia, so the T cells may come from the graft donor. For the CDR3, the DNA is TGTGCCAGCAGCCAAGCGGGGGGGAGTGCCCTCAATGAGCAGTTCTTC. It is translated as CASSQAGGSALNEQFF.